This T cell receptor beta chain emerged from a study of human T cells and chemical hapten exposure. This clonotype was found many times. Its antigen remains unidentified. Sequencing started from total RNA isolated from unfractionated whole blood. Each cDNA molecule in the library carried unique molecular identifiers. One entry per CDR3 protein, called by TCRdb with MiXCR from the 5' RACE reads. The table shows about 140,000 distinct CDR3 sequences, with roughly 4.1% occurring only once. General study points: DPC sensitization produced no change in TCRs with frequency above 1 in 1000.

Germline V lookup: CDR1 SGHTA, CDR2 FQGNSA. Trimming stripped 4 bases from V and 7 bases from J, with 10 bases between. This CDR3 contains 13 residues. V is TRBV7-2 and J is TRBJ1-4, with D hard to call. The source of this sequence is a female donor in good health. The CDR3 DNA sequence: TGTGCCAGCAGCTCCCGACCAATTGAAAAACTGTTTTTT. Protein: CASSSRPIEKLFF. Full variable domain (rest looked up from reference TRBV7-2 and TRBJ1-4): GAGVSQSPSNKVTEKGKDVELRCDPISGHTALYWYRQSLGQGLEFLIYFQGNSAPDKSGLPSDRFSAERTGGSVSTLTIQRTQQEDSAVYLCASSSRPIEKLFFGSGTQLSVL.